This T cell receptor (beta chain) was recovered during a study of cytomegalovirus exposure and HLA in healthy donors (dated by TCRdb to 2016 to 2017). For context, the study as a whole: An earlier analysis of approximately 600 of the donors reported 250 to 300 Gb of sequence data and 117 million unique TCR beta sequences from around 200 million T cells. An early release covering around 630 HLA-typed donors comprised approximately 300 gigabases of sequencing data and roughly 85 million unique TCR sequences. The genetic ancestry cluster associated with self-reported Caucasian donors included 81% of the approximately 410 genotyped donors. The study was designed to test whether signatures of past pathogen exposure could be identified by cataloging public T cell receptors. Using immunosequencing, the study profiled T cell repertoires from roughly 650 subjects and related those repertoires to cytomegalovirus serostatus. In addition to the first cohort of roughly 670 subjects, a separate validation cohort of approximately 120 different subjects was used. High-throughput TCR immunosequencing, statistical association of individual TCRs with disease status, and machine learning were combined to predict cytomegalovirus infection status. A later analysis re-analyzed previously published TCR beta repertoires from approximately 700 donors and added high-resolution HLA genotyping to study TCR occurrence patterns. In the later analysis, no new phenotypic data were used to find candidate immune exposures; instead, reliance was placed on TCR beta sequences and their occurrence across donors. In an earlier analysis of a few hundred of the donors, high-throughput TCR beta sequencing was used to judge whether each TCR beta V gene segment behaved as functional or pseudogenic. Alongside the repertoire data, information on donor age, sex, ethnicity and CMV serostatus was compiled. In a later genetic analysis, genome-wide SNP genotypes for about 65% of the 666 donors were used, and that subset was treated as a discovery cohort. Every discovery cohort repertoire had been produced on one sequencing platform. Class I and class II HLA loci were covered by the typing at four-digit resolution. The number of donors typed differed by locus, with roughly 620-630 for A, B, C, DRB1 and DQB1, 522 for DQA1, under 610 for DPA1, and some 470 for DPB1. Because of strong linkage in the cohort, roughly five DR-DQ haplotypes were treated as single units for association and clustering. Across about 380 genotyped donors of the cohort, an average of about 240,000 unique TCR beta nucleotide sequences per donor were sequenced, and approximately 19% of those sequences were non-productive.

Broader findings and caveats from the paper: In a later analysis, most CMV-associated TCR beta chains were found to appear HLA-restricted, with HLA associations seemingly driven largely by CMV exposure. In an earlier analysis of some 640 of the donors, most TCR beta V segments were observed in productive rearrangements about 87% or about 30% of the time, broadly matching IMGT annotations. Because HLA typing was unavailable for some donors at each locus, only the typed subset was used in association tests. A cluster of highly shared sequence variants was judged likely to be a technical artifact of the sequencing pipeline. The only immune exposure information available for the cohort was CMV serostatus. Specific HLA alleles were associated with more than 15,000 TCR beta sequences at a false discovery rate of 0.05 in a later analysis. Across donors, most TCR sequences were observed very rarely, whereas some public TCRs were present in many individuals. In vitro tests confirmed that a few of the cytomegalovirus-associated TCR beta chains recognize cytomegalovirus antigens. A later analysis found that TCR association rates varied across HLA loci, with DRB1 alleles showing the most associated TCRs and HLA-C alleles the fewest. A further reported finding was that TCR beta sequences accurately predicted the HLA-A and HLA-B alleles for most subjects in the first cohort. According to the authors, the approach could potentially be generalized to other disease states and immunological phenotypes. Compared with equally common non-associated chains, HLA-associated TCR beta chains in a later analysis were more clonally expanded and had lower generation probabilities. Linkage disequilibrium might explain the correlated functional status among segregating V segments, but an unknown experimental factor could not be ruled out. In a later genetic analysis, fewer N-insertions in productive TCRs were reported among donors in an Asian-associated ancestry cluster than the 666-donor mean. In a later genetic analysis, a missense DCLRE1C variant was associated with V-gene and J-gene trimming of TCR beta chains, and the association was replicated in an independent cohort. In this cohort, only TCR beta chains were sequenced, and detectable features were limited by the absence of alpha or paired-chain data. Some IMGT-functional V segments, including TRBV6-2 and TRBV6-3, could not be told apart with the 87-base-pair reads, so those segments were excluded. Presence/absence analyses assumed roughly uniform sequencing depth across donors, an assumption that may not hold. The study gave a list of 150 to 200 TCR beta chains associated with cytomegalovirus. A later analysis reported that several top co-occurrence clusters appeared linked to parvovirus B19, influenza, CMV and Epstein-Barr virus. When HLA alleles, especially DR and DQ, strongly co-occurred, attributing TCR associations to individual alleles was difficult. Cytomegalovirus status was reported to be diagnosed by the classifier with high specificity and sensitivity in both the original and validation cohorts. Some 16 rarely observed V segments, including chromosome 9 orphons, were excluded from the earlier analysis of approximately 600 of the donors because counts were too low.

The library was obtained by the immunoSEQ multiplex PCR assay. A mixture of 60 forward primers for TCR Vbeta segments and 13 reverse primers for TCR Jbeta segments was used in the multiplex PCR. The CDR3 region of rearranged TCR beta genes was amplified from genomic DNA by a multiplex PCR assay. Amplified TCR beta libraries were sequenced as 87-base-pair reads on the Illumina HiSeq System. The source study handled its data this way. A later analysis tallied 80 million to 95 million unique TCR beta chains across the 666 repertoires, and about 12 million of those chains were shared by two or more donors. A nearest-neighbor algorithm error-corrected the raw reads and collapsed the reads into unique sequences, merging closely related sequences to remove PCR and sequencing errors. Alignment of CDR3 sequences to IMGT reference sequences was used to assign V, D and J gene segments. Each retained sequence needed at least a six-nucleotide match to both a V gene segment and a J gene segment. Rearrangements were called productive when the CDR3 lacked stop codons and stayed in frame with V and J; all others were non-productive. CDR3 was defined by IMGT convention, running from the second conserved V-encoded cysteine to the conserved J-encoded phenylalanine. Sequences without an unambiguous match to a single V gene segment were excluded from the earlier analysis of a few hundred of the donors. In an earlier analysis of more than 500 of the donors, a V segment was called functional when productive rearrangements were above 56.7%, and segregating when the standard deviation between donors exceeded 5%. A statistical classification framework was developed to diagnose cytomegalovirus status using the catalog of TCR beta chain sequences. V and J gene assignment, in a later analysis, came from comparing TCR nucleotide sequences with IMGT/GENE-DB human TR gene sequences. The TCRdist pipeline was used in a later analysis to assign CDR3 sequences and most-parsimonious VDJ recombination scenarios. In a later analysis, every TCR beta chain was defined by the combination of its CDR3 amino acid sequence and its V-gene family, and reads without a unique V-gene family were dropped. In a later analysis, 500 to 650 highly shared, low-generation-probability nucleotide sequences were removed to address suspected cross-contamination and a sequencing artifact. In a later analysis, a clonal expansion index for each public chain was calculated from normalized within-repertoire ranks of inferred template counts. In a later analysis, generation probabilities were computed with a VDJ recombination model fitted to out-of-frame rearrangements, and the resulting probabilities were checked against IGoR. A later analysis scored TCR-TCR, TCR-HLA and TCR-CMV co-occurrence with hypergeometric tests, applying a repertoire-size bias correction to TCR pairs. False discovery rates were estimated in a later analysis by permuting HLA or CMV assignments 20 times. A later analysis grouped co-occurring TCRs with DBSCAN, adding TCRdist sequence similarity when clustering within HLA-allele-positive subsets. Co-occurrence clustering excluded repertoires with fewer than 30,000 or more than 120,000 public chains, plus five with anomalous nucleotide sharing. TCRdb obtained this table from immuneACCESS and retained in-frame rearrangements with V and J assigned. These tables miss some clones; where compared with another copy, unresolved V genes account for less than half of the shortfall, and the remainder is unexplained. Clone size and the V and J calls come from that table; the DNA yielded D and trimming. This sample is represented by some 200,000 clones; roughly 80% of them were singletons. The top ten clonotypes cover about a sixth of the sample.

Remarks on this clone: Its antigen target is currently unknown. One base away there is no much larger clone; base qualities are not given.

The cohort comprised fewer than 700 healthy bone marrow donors. At the time of sampling, every cohort member was nominally healthy, though immune exposures that went unrecorded were likely present. The donor was CMV seronegative and belonged to the group of roughly 330 seronegative cohort members. A peripheral blood sample was provided by each donor, and peripheral blood mononuclear cells were used for TCR beta sequencing. The Qiagen DNeasy Blood Extraction Kit was used to extract genomic DNA from the blood cell samples. The CDR3 runs 14 amino acids, cysteine and phenylalanine included. Only CDR3 DNA remains: 42 bases, in frame from the first base. V sheds 3 bases and J sheds 0 bases, leaving 6 bases between their ends. Via the germline V gene (reference sequence), CDR1 is SEHNR and CDR2 FQNEAQ.

Recombination connected TRBV7-9 to TRBJ2-1; the D gene is not confidently resolved. Sequenced input: PBMCs. This clonotype was obtained from a man aged 40-49 years in good health and CMV-seronegative. The CDR3 corresponds to CASSLESSYNEQFF. The nucleotides read TGTGCCAGCAGCTTGGAGAGCTCCTACAATGAGCAGTTCTTC.